Following are 32 T cell receptor beta chains from one sample sequenced in a study of blood T cell repertoires in COVID-19. Assay used: immunoSEQ multiplex PCR; TCRdb lists only in-frame clones, some missing. This sample has fewer than 350,000 clones, with roughly 89% found just once. The sequenced material came from PBMCs or T cells enriched from blood (not recorded which). The receptors were gathered from a woman in her thirties or forties who had recovered from COVID-19.

The chain is built from TRBV5-5 and TRBJ2-7, with D unresolved. The V and J ends lost 4 bases and 7 bases respectively, with 15 bases between them. The germline V gene has CDR1 SGHKS and CDR2 YYEKEE (reference sequence). This CDR3 has 13 amino acids. The CDR3 bases are TGTGCCAGCAGCCCTAGACTCGACGGGGAGCAGTACTTC. Amino acid sequence: CASSPRLDGEQYF.

The V and J genes are TRBV9 and TRBJ1-3; D remains unclear. The CDR3 covers 13 residues. Per the germline V gene, CDR1 is SGDLS and CDR2 is YYNGEE. Trimming took 4 bases from V and 0 from J, leaving 5 bases between them. The CDR3 coding sequence is TGTGCCAGCAGCTCAAACTCTGGAAACACCATATATTTT. This encodes CASSSNSGNTIYF.

A few counts support this clone. The chain employs TRBV2 and TRBJ2-3; 8 nucleotides match TRBD1. The CDR3 extends over 14 amino acids. CDR1 is SNHLY and CDR2 is FYNNEI in the germline V gene. V trimming: 3 bases; J trimming: 1 base; junction bases outside the gene matches: 0. The CDR3 is CASSEDRGTDTQYF. The DNA for the CDR3 is TGTGCCAGCAGTGAGGACAGGGGCACAGATACGCAGTATTTT.

This chain joins TRBV10-2 and TRBJ2-7, with D perhaps TRBD2 (5 bases). Germline V gene data show CDR1 as WSHSY and CDR2 as SAAADI. V gave up 4 bases and J gave up 4 bases, with 11 bases separating them. The CDR3 is made up of 13 amino acids. The CDR3 region has the DNA TGCGCCAGCAGTGTACTAGAGGAGTACGAGCAGTACTTC. Its translation is CASSVLEEYEQYF.

The chain couples TRBV5-1 to TRBJ2-3, with D possibly TRBD2 on 5 matching bases. The CDR3 extends over 17 amino acids. Trimming removed 3 bases from V and 0 bases from J, with 17 bases in between. Per germline, CDR1 SGHRS and CDR2 YFSETQ. The CDR3 loop is CASSWSESGTSTDTQYF. The CDR3 region has the DNA TGCGCCAGCAGCTGGTCGGAATCGGGAACCAGCACAGATACGCAGTATTTT.

The chain combines TRBV28 with TRBJ2-5; 12 nucleotides line up with TRBD2. Germline V gene sequence: CDR1 MDHEN, CDR2 SYDVKM. Germline trimming cut 7 bases from V and 5 bases from J; bases unmatched to any gene: 14. The CDR3 extends over 17 amino acids. As DNA, the CDR3 is TGTGCCAGCAAACCGTGGGCTAGCGGGAGGGCCTTGGAGACCCAGTACTTC. It translates to CASKPWASGRALETQYF. Full variable domain (remainder filled in from reference TRBV28 and TRBJ2-5): DVKVTQSSRYLVKRTGEKVFLECVQDMDHENMFWYRQDPGLGLRLIYFSYDVKMKEKGDIPEGYSVSREKKERFSLILESASTNQTSMYLCASKPWASGRALETQYFGPGTRLLVL.

This rearrangement joins TRBV9 to TRBJ1-2; D is undetermined. V dropped 3 bases and J dropped 8 bases, with 20 bases sitting between them. This CDR3 has 15 amino acids. CDR1 is SGDLS, CDR2 YYNGEE, per germline. The CDR3 loop reads CASSATSERPLGYTF. The CDR3 region has the DNA TGTGCCAGCAGCGCCACCTCGGAGAGGCCTTTGGGCTACACCTTC.

This clone is medium-sized by share. The chain has TRBV3-1 (or the pseudogene TRBV3-2) and TRBJ2-7; a possible D gene is TRBD2 (6 bases). Trimming removed 1 base from V and 3 bases from J, with 13 bases in between. This CDR3 has 15 amino acids. Germline V gene sequence: CDR1 LGHDT, CDR2 YNNKEL (reference sequence). CDR3 sequence: CASSQGLSGVYEQYF. The CDR3, as DNA: TGTGCCAGCAGCCAAGGACTTAGCGGAGTCTACGAGCAGTACTTC.

The V and J genes are TRBV28 and TRBJ2-1; tentative D call: TRBD2 (5 bases). The V end lost 7 bases, the J end lost 6 bases, and 16 bases lay between the germline ends. Germline CDR1 reads MDHEN; CDR2 reads SYDVKM. The CDR3 sequence is 14 residues long. As DNA, the CDR3 is TGTGCCAGCACCCCCCCGGCCGAGGGCAATGAGCAGTTCTTC. It translates to CASTPPAEGNEQFF.

The chain joins TRBV2 to TRBJ2-1, with 8 positions matching TRBD2. CDR1 is SNHLY and CDR2 is FYNNEI in the germline V gene. The CDR3 has 15 residues. Unmatched junction bases numbered 8, after V lost 2 bases and J lost 8 bases. The CDR3, as DNA: TGTGCCAGCAGTGAATGGGAAGCGGGAGCGGATGAGCAGTTCTTC. Protein product: CASSEWEAGADEQFF.

The rearrangement links TRBV30 to TRBJ1-2, with 8 bases matching TRBD1. Trimming removed 0 bases from V and 8 bases from J; junction bases left unmatched: 8. This CDR3 spans 14 amino acids. Germline assignment: CDR1 GTSNPN and CDR2 SVGIG (reference sequence). The CDR3 DNA reads TGTGCCTGGAGTGTACAACAGGGGGTAGTCGGCTACACCTTC. Its translation is CAWSVQQGVVGYTF.

The J gene is TRBJ2-2, the V gene TRBV4-2, with TRBD1 matching 9 bases. This CDR3 region has 15 residues. Germline CDR1 reads LGHNA; CDR2 reads YNFKEQ. The J segment lost 7 bases and the V segment lost 5 bases, leaving 8 bases of the junction unmatched. The CDR3 spells CASSSPGQGGGELFF. In nucleotides, the CDR3 is TGTGCCAGCAGCTCACCGGGACAGGGCGGCGGGGAGCTGTTTTTT.

The rearrangement uses TRBV18 and TRBJ2-5, with 9 bases matching TRBD2. The length of the CDR3 is 18 residues. V shed 8 bases and J 0 bases; nucleotides not matched to a gene: 16. Germline lookup yields CDR1 KGHSH and CDR2 LQKENI. The CDR3 is CASRKLVRPSGNQETQYF. The CDR3 DNA sequence: TGTGCCAGCCGAAAGCTAGTTCGCCCTAGCGGGAACCAAGAGACCCAGTACTTC.

The V gene is TRBV19, the J gene TRBJ2-1; TRBD2 matches at 8 bases. V gave up 5 bases and J gave up 6 bases; unmatched junction bases: 12. CDR1 and CDR2 from the germline V gene are LNHDA and SQIVND (reference sequence). The length of the CDR3 is 16 residues. The CDR3 loop is CASSSPGLEVVNEQFF. The CDR3 DNA is TGTGCCAGTAGTTCACCGGGACTAGAGGTAGTCAATGAGCAGTTCTTC.

CDR3 nucleotide sequence: TGTGCCAGCAGCTTGGGGACTGCTGGAAACACCATATATTTT. It translates to CASSLGTAGNTIYF. This chain connects TRBV5-4 to TRBJ1-3, with D hard to call. This CDR3 has 14 amino acids. From germline, CDR1 is SGHNT and CDR2 YYREEE (reference sequence). Trimming cost V 0 bases and J 2 bases, with 6 bases left between them.

The rearrangement links TRBV18 to TRBJ2-5; 9 nucleotides agree with TRBD1. Trimming at V came to 5 bases and at J to 2 bases, leaving 9 bases not matched to a gene. The CDR3 contains 16 residues. The germline gives CDR1 KGHSH, CDR2 LQKENI. The CDR3 protein is CASSTRDRVGQETQYF. The CDR3 DNA sequence: TGTGCCAGCTCAACCCGGGACAGGGTGGGACAAGAGACCCAGTACTTC. Full variable domain (remainder filled in from reference TRBV18 and TRBJ2-5): NAGVMQNPRHLVRRRGQEARLRCSPMKGHSHVYWYRQLPEEGLKFMVYLQKENIIDESGMPKERFSAEFPKEGPSILRIQQVVRGDSAAYFCASSTRDRVGQETQYFGPGTRLLVL.

This rearrangement joins TRBV20-1 to TRBJ2-5; D is perhaps TRBD2 (5 bases). Germline CDR1 and CDR2: DFQATT and SNEGSKA (reference sequence). V lost 3 bases to trimming and J lost 3 bases, with 17 bases between them. This CDR3 is built from 15 residues. In DNA form, the CDR3 reads TGCAGTGCTAGTTCAGGAGGCACCAAGGAAGAGACCCAGTACTTC. Protein sequence: CSASSGGTKEETQYF.

V usage is TRBV6-2 or TRBV6-3 and J usage is TRBJ2-7; 8 bases match TRBD1. There are 13 residues in the CDR3. Germline CDR1 and CDR2: MNHEY and SVGEGT. V lost 2 bases, J lost 7 bases, and 4 bases stayed unmatched. For the CDR3, the DNA is TGTGCCAGCAGTTACGTCAGGGGGCGAGAGCAGTACTTC. It codes for CASSYVRGREQYF.

V is TRBV7-2 and J is TRBJ2-1; D possibly corresponds to TRBD2 (6 bases). This CDR3 contains 15 residues. Germline values: CDR1 SGHTA, CDR2 FQGNSA. Between the trimmed V and J ends, which lost 3 bases and 1 base, there was a span of 10 bases. In nucleotides, the CDR3 is TGTGCCAGCAGCTTGCTAGCGAATTCCTACAATGAGCAGTTCTTC. Protein sequence: CASSLLANSYNEQFF. Based on the CDR3 plus reference TRBV7-2 and TRBJ2-1, the full variable domain is GAGVSQSPSNKVTEKGKDVELRCDPISGHTALYWYRQSLGQGLEFLIYFQGNSAPDKSGLPSDRFSAERTGGSVSTLTIQRTQQEDSAVYLCASSLLANSYNEQFFGPGTRLTVL.

V gene TRBV29-1 combines with J gene TRBJ1-2; D is undetermined. The CDR3 totals 13 residues. CDR1 and CDR2 (germline): SQVTM, ANQGSEA. V was cut by 1 base and J by 2 bases, with 8 bases left in between. CDR3 sequence (DNA): TGCAGCGTTGAAGGGCAGTGGAACTATGGCTACACCTTC. Translation gives CSVEGQWNYGYTF.

This clone has just one count. This chain joins TRBV18 and TRBJ1-2; 9 nucleotides align to TRBD1. With 4 bases clipped from V and 6 bases from J, the junction kept 3 bases outside the gene matches. This CDR3 has 13 amino acids. The V gene's germline CDR1 is KGHSH and CDR2 LQKENI. The CDR3 region has the DNA TGTGCCAGCTCACGGACAGGGGTGAATGGCTACACCTTC. Residues: CASSRTGVNGYTF.

This clone appeared a few times. The V call is TRBV27, the J call TRBJ2-2; 10 bases match TRBD2. Trimming cost V 0 bases and J 8 bases; bases outside gene matches: 3. The CDR3 is made up of 15 amino acids. CDR1 and CDR2 (germline): MNHEY, SMNVEV (reference sequence). The CDR3 nucleotides read TGTGCCAGCAGTTTATCGCCTAGCGGGAGAGGGGAGCTGTTTTTT. It translates to CASSLSPSGRGELFF.

This clone was picked up a small number of times. The V and J genes are TRBV19 and TRBJ1-5, with D tentatively TRBD1 (6 bases). Germline loops: CDR1 LNHDA, CDR2 SQIVND (reference sequence). This CDR3 region has 16 residues. The V end was cut by 6 bases, the J end by 0 bases, with 15 bases between. As DNA, the CDR3 is TGTGCCAGTAGCAGGACAGTCATGAATAGCAATCAGCCCCAGCATTTT. The encoded protein is CASSRTVMNSNQPQHF. Full variable domain (remainder filled in from reference TRBV19 and TRBJ1-5): DGGITQSPKYLFRKEGQNVTLSCEQNLNHDAMYWYRQDPGQGLRLIYYSQIVNDFQKGDIAEGYSVSREKKESFPLTVTSAQKNPTAFYLCASSRTVMNSNQPQHFGDGTRLSIL.

The V and J genes are TRBV24-1 and TRBJ2-1; the match to TRBD2 covers 7 bases. Germline V lookup: CDR1 KGHDR, CDR2 SFDVKD. The CDR3 is made up of 15 amino acids. Trimming cost V 3 bases and J 5 bases; bases outside gene matches: 6. CDR3 sequence reads: CATSDAGVSDNEQFF. CDR3 nucleotide sequence: TGTGCCACCAGTGATGCGGGAGTTTCGGACAATGAGCAGTTCTTC.

This rearrangement joins TRBV18 to TRBJ2-1; D not certain. Germline lookup yields CDR1 KGHSH and CDR2 LQKENI. The CDR3 totals 17 residues. Trimming cost V 3 bases and J 7 bases, with 22 bases left between them. CDR3 amino acids: CASSPDHSSRGWNEQFF. The CDR3 DNA reads as TGTGCCAGCTCACCCGATCATAGCTCGAGAGGTTGGAATGAGCAGTTCTTC.

The CDR3 loop is CASSQPGQSGEKLFF. The CDR3 nucleotides read TGTGCCAGCAGTCAACCGGGACAGTCGGGTGAAAAACTGTTTTTT. The V and J genes are TRBV6-2 or TRBV6-3 and TRBJ1-4; 7 nucleotides line up with TRBD1. Losses at the gene ends were 5 bases for V and 7 bases for J; bases not matched to a gene: 10. CDR3 length equals 15 residues. From germline, CDR1 is MNHEY and CDR2 SVGEGT.

The V call is TRBV4-3, the J call TRBJ2-1, with 11 bases fitting TRBD2. The CDR3 consists of 15 residues. The J segment lost 9 bases and the V segment lost 2 bases, leaving 6 bases of the junction unmatched. CDR1 LGHNA and CDR2 YSLEER come from the germline V gene. The CDR3 here is CASSQTSGRGGEQFF. CDR3 DNA: TGCGCCAGCAGCCAAACTAGCGGGAGAGGAGGTGAGCAGTTCTTC.

The J gene is TRBJ2-1, the V gene TRBV5-1, with 14 bases lining up with TRBD2. The germline V gene encodes CDR1 SGHRS and CDR2 YFSETQ. The CDR3 spans 16 residues. V shed 3 bases, J shed 9 bases, and the junction held 8 bases outside the gene matches. The CDR3 sequence: CASSSAGLAGVSEQFF. DNA for the CDR3: TGCGCCAGCAGCTCGGCGGGACTAGCGGGAGTAAGTGAGCAGTTCTTC.

The chain has TRBV4-3 and TRBJ1-2, with unresolved D. CDR3 length: 12 residues. Trimming took 0 bases from V and 7 from J, leaving 6 bases between them. Per the germline V gene, CDR1 is LGHNA and CDR2 is YSLEER. CDR3 in DNA: TGCGCCAGCAGCCAAGAAACGGGTGGCTACACCTTC. Translating gives CASSQETGGYTF.

The chain carries TRBV4-3 and TRBJ2-5; 10 bases align to TRBD2. The CDR3 runs to 17 residues. CDR1 LGHNA and CDR2 YSLEER come from the germline V gene. Trimming cost V 0 bases and J 5 bases; bases outside gene matches: 9. The CDR3 spells CASSQDTASGSPETQYF. In nucleotides, the CDR3 is TGCGCCAGCAGCCAAGACACGGCTAGCGGGAGCCCCGAGACCCAGTACTTC.

The rearrangement links TRBV10-3 to TRBJ2-6; possibly TRBD1 for D (6 bases). Germline-derived CDR1 and CDR2 are ENHRY and SYGVKD. V was shortened by 11 bases and J by 12 bases, with 20 bases between the two germline ends. The CDR3 sequence is 13 residues long. CDR3 residues: CALGTLATGVLTF. The CDR3, as DNA: TGTGCCTTGGGGACATTGGCGACGGGCGTCCTGACTTTC.

The V call is TRBV30, the J call TRBJ1-4; D ambiguous. Trimming pared 1 base from V and 11 bases from J, leaving 14 bases between. CDR1 is GTSNPN, CDR2 SVGIG, per germline (reference sequence). The CDR3 is made up of 13 amino acids. Written as DNA, the CDR3 is TGTGCCTGGAGTGCCGATCGGAGCCGTAAACTGTTTTTT. Protein sequence: CAWSADRSRKLFF.